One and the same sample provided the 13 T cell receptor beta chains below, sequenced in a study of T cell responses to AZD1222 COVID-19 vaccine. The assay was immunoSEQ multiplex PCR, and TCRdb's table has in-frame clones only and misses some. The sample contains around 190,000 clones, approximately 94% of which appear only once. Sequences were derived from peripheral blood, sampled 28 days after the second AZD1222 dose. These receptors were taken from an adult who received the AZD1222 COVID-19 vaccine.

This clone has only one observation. The CDR3 is CASRKVGSNRETQYF. In DNA form, the CDR3 reads TGCGCCAGCAGAAAAGTAGGGTCGAACCGAGAGACCCAGTACTTC. The chain has TRBV4-1 and TRBJ2-5; D ambiguous. The V gene's germline CDR1 is MGHRA and CDR2 YSYEKL. The CDR3 extends over 15 amino acids. The V end was cut by 6 bases, the J end by 4 bases, with 18 bases between.

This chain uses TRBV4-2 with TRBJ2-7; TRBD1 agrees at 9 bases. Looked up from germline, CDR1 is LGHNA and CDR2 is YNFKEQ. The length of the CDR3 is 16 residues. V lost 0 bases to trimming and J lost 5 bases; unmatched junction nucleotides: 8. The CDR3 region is CASSQEVNRGLNEQYF. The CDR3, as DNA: TGTGCCAGCAGCCAAGAGGTTAACAGGGGGCTAAACGAGCAGTACTTC.

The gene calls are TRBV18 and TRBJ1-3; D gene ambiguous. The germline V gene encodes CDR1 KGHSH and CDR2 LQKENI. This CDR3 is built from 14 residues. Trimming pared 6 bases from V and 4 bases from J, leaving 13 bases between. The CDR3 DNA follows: TGTGCCAGCTCCCCGCCTCAACGAGGAAACACCATATATTTT. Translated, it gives CASSPPQRGNTIYF.

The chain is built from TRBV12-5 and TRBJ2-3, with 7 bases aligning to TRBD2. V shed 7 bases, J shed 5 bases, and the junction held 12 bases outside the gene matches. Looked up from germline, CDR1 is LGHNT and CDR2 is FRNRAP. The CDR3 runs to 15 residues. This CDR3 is CASDKSGREQDTQYF. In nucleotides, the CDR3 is TGTGCTAGTGACAAATCGGGGCGGGAGCAAGATACGCAGTATTTT.

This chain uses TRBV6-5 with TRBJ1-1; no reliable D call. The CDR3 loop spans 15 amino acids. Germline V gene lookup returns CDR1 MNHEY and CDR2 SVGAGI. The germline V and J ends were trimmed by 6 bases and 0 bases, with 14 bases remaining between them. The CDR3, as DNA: TGTGCCAGCAGCTCACCGGCGGGGATGAACACTGAAGCTTTCTTT. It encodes CASSSPAGMNTEAFF.

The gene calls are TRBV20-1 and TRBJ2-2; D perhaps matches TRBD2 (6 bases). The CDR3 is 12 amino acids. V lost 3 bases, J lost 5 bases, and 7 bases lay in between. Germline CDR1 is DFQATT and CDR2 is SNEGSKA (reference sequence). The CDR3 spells CSASGRTGELFF. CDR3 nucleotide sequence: TGCAGTGCTAGTGGGAGGACCGGGGAGCTGTTTTTT.

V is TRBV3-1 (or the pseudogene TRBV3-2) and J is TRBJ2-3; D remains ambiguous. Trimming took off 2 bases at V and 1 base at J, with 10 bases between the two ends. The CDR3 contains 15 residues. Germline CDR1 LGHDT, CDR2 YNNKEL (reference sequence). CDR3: CASSQFPSGTDTQYF. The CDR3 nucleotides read TGTGCCAGCAGCCAATTCCCCTCCGGCACAGATACGCAGTATTTT.

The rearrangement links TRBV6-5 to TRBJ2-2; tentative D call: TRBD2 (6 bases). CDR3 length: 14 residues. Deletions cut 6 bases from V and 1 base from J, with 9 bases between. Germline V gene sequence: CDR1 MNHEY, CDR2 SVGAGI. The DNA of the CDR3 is TGTGCCAGCAGAAGGGAGGTGAACACCGGGGAGCTGTTTTTT. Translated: CASRREVNTGELFF.

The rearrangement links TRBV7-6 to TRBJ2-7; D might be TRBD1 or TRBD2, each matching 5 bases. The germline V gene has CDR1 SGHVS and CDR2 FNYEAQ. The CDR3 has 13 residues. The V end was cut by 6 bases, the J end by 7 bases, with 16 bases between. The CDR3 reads CASRPGTAGEQYF. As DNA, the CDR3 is TGTGCCAGCAGGCCCGGGACGGCCGGGGAGCAGTACTTC.

Written as DNA, the CDR3 is TGTGCCAGCAGCCAAGGACTGACTAGGGTTAACTATGGCTACACCTTC. Its protein product is CASSQGLTRVNYGYTF. The V and J genes are TRBV4-2 and TRBJ1-2; D is ambiguous. V gave up 1 base and J gave up 1 base, with 13 bases separating them. The CDR3 runs to 16 residues. CDR1 and CDR2 (germline): LGHNA, YNFKEQ.

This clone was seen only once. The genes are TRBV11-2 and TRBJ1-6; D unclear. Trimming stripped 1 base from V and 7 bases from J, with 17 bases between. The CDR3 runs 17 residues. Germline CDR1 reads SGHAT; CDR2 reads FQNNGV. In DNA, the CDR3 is TGTGCCAGCAGCTTAGGATGGGCGGGGAATACCAATTCACCCCTCCACTTT. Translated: CASSLGWAGNTNSPLHF.

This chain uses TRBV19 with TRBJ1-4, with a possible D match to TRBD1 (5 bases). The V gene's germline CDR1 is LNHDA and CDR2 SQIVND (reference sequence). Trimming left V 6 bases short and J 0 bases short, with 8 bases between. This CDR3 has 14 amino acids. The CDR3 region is CASSQGSTNEKLFF. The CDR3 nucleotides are TGTGCCAGTAGCCAGGGTTCAACTAATGAAAAACTGTTTTTT. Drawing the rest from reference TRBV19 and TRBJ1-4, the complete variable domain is DGGITQSPKYLFRKEGQNVTLSCEQNLNHDAMYWYRQDPGQGLRLIYYSQIVNDFQKGDIAEGYSVSREKKESFPLTVTSAQKNPTAFYLCASSQGSTNEKLFFGSGTQLSVL.

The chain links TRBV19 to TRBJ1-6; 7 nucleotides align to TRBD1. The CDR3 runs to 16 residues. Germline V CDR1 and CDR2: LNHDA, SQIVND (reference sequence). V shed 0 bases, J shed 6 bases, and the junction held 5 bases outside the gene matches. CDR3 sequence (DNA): TGTGCCAGTAGTATAGATCACGGGACAGCTAATTCACCCCTCCACTTT. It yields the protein CASSIDHGTANSPLHF.